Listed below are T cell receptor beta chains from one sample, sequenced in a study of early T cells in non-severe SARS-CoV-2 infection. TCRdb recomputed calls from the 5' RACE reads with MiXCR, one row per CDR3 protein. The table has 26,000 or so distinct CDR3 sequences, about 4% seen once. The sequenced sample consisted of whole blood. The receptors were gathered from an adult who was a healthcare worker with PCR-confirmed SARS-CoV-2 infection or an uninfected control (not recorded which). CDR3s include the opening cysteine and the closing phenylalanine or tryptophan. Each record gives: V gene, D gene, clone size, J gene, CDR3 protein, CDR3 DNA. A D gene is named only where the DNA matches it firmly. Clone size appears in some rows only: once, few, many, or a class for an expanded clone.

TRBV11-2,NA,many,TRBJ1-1,CASSLRLNTEAFF,TGTGCCAGCAGCTTACGACTCAACACTGAAGCTTTCTTT
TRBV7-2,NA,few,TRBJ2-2,CASSLARPGELFF,TGTGCCAGCAGCTTAGCGAGGCCCGGGGAGCTGTTTTTT
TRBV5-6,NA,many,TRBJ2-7,CASSLVQRGGKQYF,TGTGCCAGCAGCTTGGTCCAGAGAGGGGGTAAGCAGTACTTC
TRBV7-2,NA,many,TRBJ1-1,CASSPRPNTEAFF,TGTGCCAGCAGCCCCAGACCGAACACTGAAGCTTTCTTT
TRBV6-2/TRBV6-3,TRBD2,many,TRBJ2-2,CASSAIPGTSGANTGELFF,TGTGCCAGCAGTGCGATACCGGGGACTAGCGGGGCGAACACCGGGGAGCTGTTTTTT
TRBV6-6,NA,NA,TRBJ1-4,CASSRYEKLFF,TGTGCCAGCAGCCGATATGAAAAACTGTTTTTT
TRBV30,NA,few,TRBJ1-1,CAWTGGNTEAFF,TGTGCCTGGACTGGGGGCAACACTGAAGCTTTCTTT
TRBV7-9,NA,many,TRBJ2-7,CASSLGASSSYEQYF,TGTGCCAGCAGCTTAGGCGCCTCCAGCTCCTACGAGCAGTACTTC
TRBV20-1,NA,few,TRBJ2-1,CSAPDRGRANYNEQFF,TGCAGTGCTCCAGACCGGGGGCGGGCTAACTACAATGAGCAGTTCTTC
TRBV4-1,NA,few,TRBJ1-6,CASSQDDRTGSPLHF,TGCGCCAGCAGCCAAGATGACAGGACCGGATCACCCCTCCACTTT
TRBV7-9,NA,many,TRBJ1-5,CASSHSGGGNQPQHF,TGTGCCAGCAGCCACTCCGGAGGGGGTAATCAGCCCCAGCATTTT
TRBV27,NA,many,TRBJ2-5,CASRGGGVLETQYF,TGTGCCAGCAGAGGCGGCGGAGTCCTAGAGACCCAGTACTTC
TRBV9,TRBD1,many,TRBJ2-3,CASSVGTGRDTQYF,TGTGCCAGCAGCGTCGGGACAGGGAGAGATACGCAGTATTTT
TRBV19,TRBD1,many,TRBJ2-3,CASSTGQGEDTQYF,TGTGCCAGTAGTACCGGACAGGGAGAAGATACGCAGTATTTT
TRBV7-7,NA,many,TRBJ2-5,CASSLLDSKETQYF,TGTGCTAGCAGCCTCCTCGACAGCAAAGAGACCCAGTACTTC
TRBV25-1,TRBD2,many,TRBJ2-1,CASSEGLVVYNEQFF,TGTGCCAGCAGTGAAGGACTAGTCGTTTACAATGAGCAGTTCTTC
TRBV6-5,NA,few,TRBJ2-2,CASRAQKVNTGELFF,TGTGCCAGCAGAGCACAGAAGGTGAACACCGGGGAGCTGTTTTTT
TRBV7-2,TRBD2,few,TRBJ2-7,CASSLGGGRTYYEQYF,TGTGCCAGCAGCTTAGGGGGCGGGAGGACCTACTACGAGCAGTACTTC
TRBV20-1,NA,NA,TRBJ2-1,CSASSHTPSSYNEQFF,TGCAGTGCTAGCTCCCATACCCCGAGCTCCTACAATGAGCAGTTCTTC
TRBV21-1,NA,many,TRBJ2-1,CASSGDWGNEQFF,TGTGCCAGCAGCGGGGACTGGGGCAATGAGCAGTTCTTC
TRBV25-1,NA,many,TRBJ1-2,CASSEYSTGEDGYTF,TGTGCCAGCAGTGAATATAGCACGGGGGAAGATGGCTACACCTTC
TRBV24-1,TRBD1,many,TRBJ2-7,CATSAAGTGEFYEQYF,TGTGCCACCAGTGCTGCCGGGACAGGGGAGTTCTACGAGCAGTACTTC
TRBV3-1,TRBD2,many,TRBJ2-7,CASSQAGLVYEQYF,TGTGCCAGCAGCCAAGCCGGACTAGTCTACGAGCAGTACTTC
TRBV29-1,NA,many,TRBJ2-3,CSVGGTPSTDTQYF,TGCAGCGTGGGGGGAACACCAAGCACAGATACGCAGTATTTT
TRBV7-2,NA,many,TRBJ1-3,CASSLERFFSGNTIYF,TGTGCCAGCAGCTTAGAGAGGTTTTTCTCTGGAAACACCATATATTTT
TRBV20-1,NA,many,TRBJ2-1,CSASWVRASYNEQFF,TGCAGTGCTAGTTGGGTGCGGGCGTCCTACAATGAGCAGTTCTTC
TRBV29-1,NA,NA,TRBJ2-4,CSVEPGGGNIQYF,TGCAGCGTTGAACCCGGGGGAGGAAACATTCAGTACTTC
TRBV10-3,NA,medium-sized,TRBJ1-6,CASESPGNNSPLHF,TGTGCCTCCGAGAGTCCAGGGAATAATTCACCCCTCCACTTT
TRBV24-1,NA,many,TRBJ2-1,CATSEARHQGEQFF,TGTGCCACCAGTGAGGCCCGTCACCAAGGTGAGCAGTTCTTC
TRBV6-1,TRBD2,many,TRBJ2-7,CASVAGPSYEQYF,TGTGCCAGCGTAGCGGGACCCTCCTACGAGCAGTACTTC
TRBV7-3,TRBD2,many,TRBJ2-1,CASSLGLASNEQFF,TGTGCCAGCAGCTTGGGACTAGCCTCCAATGAGCAGTTCTTC
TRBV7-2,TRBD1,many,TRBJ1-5,CASSPEQTGGWQPQHF,TGTGCCAGCAGCCCGGAGCAGACAGGGGGTTGGCAGCCCCAGCATTTT
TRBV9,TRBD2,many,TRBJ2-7,CASSKGLAEAYEQYF,TGTGCCAGCAGCAAGGGACTAGCGGAAGCCTACGAGCAGTACTTC
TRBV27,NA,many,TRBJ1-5,CASSLAAGISNQPQHF,TGTGCCAGCAGTCTCGCCGCGGGGATTTCCAATCAGCCCCAGCATTTT
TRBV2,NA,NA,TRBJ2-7,CASSVGGGEQYF,TGTGCCAGCAGTGTTGGAGGGGGCGAGCAGTACTTC
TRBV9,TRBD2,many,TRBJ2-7,CASSVGTSGGGEQYF,TGTGCCAGCAGCGTAGGGACTAGCGGGGGAGGAGAGCAGTACTTC
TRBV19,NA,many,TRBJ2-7,CASSTLGGAGEQYF,TGTGCCAGTAGTACCTTAGGGGGAGCAGGCGAGCAGTACTTC
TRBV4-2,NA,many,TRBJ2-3,CASSQDAGALGTQYF,TGTGCCAGCAGCCAAGATGCGGGGGCCCTGGGTACGCAGTATTTT
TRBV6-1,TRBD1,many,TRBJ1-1,CASSGDRGTEAFF,TGTGCCAGCAGTGGTGACAGGGGCACTGAAGCTTTCTTT
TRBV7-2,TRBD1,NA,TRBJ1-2,CASSSWTGASGYTF,TGTGCCAGCAGCTCATGGACAGGGGCATCTGGCTACACCTTC
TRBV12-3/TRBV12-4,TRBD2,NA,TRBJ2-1,CASSPWTSGRNEQFF,TGTGCCAGCAGTCCCTGGACTAGCGGGAGAAATGAGCAGTTCTTC
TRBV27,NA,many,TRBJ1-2,CASSPRFQFNYGYTF,TGTGCCAGCAGTCCCCGGTTTCAGTTTAACTATGGCTACACCTTC
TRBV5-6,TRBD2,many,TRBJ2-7,CASSSPGLGVRSYEQYF,TGTGCCAGCAGCTCTCCGGGACTAGGGGTCCGCTCCTACGAGCAGTACTTC
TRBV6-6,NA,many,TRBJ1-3,CASSYSRGTAGVRAGNTIYF,TGTGCCAGCAGTTACTCCCGGGGCACCGCGGGTGTACGGGCTGGAAACACCATATATTTT